These 28 T cell receptor beta chains were all obtained from the same sample, sequenced in a study of neurological immune-mediated disorders. Via MiXCR, TCRdb re-called the 5' RACE reads, giving one row per CDR3 protein. The sample records more than 30,000 distinct CDR3 sequences, approximately 7.2% being singletons. The specimen sequenced was CD4+ T cells from blood. The receptors here all came from a middle-aged man in good health.

This clonotype was found many times. The V gene is TRBV24-1, the J gene TRBJ2-6; tentative D call: TRBD1 (7 bases). Trimming removed 5 bases from V and 2 bases from J, with 18 bases in between. The length of the CDR3 is 18 residues. The V gene's germline CDR1 is KGHDR and CDR2 SFDVKD. CDR3 in DNA: TGTGCCACCAGTGGTGGGTGGAGGGACAGTACTGGGGCCAACGTCCTGACTTTC. Translated, it gives CATSGGWRDSTGANVLTF.

This clonotype was seen at least ten times. The V call is TRBV29-1, the J call TRBJ1-1; D perhaps matches TRBD1 (5 bases). Trimming took 7 bases from V and 4 from J, leaving 16 bases between them. CDR1 is SQVTM and CDR2 is ANQGSEA in the germline V gene. The CDR3 length is 13 residues. Here the CDR3 DNA reads TGCAGCGCAGCCCAGGGCGGAGGCACTGAAGCTTTCTTT. Translation gives CSAAQGGGTEAFF. Variable domain in full (rest from reference TRBV29-1 and TRBJ1-1): SAVISQKPSRDICQRGTSLTIQCQVDSQVTMMFWYRQQPGQSLTLIATANQGSEATYESGFVIDKFPISRPNLTFSTLTVSNMSPEDSSIYLCSAAQGGGTEAFFGQGTRLTVV.

The gene calls are TRBV20-1 and TRBJ2-1; 7 nucleotides agree with TRBD2. J lost 6 bases, V lost 2 bases, and 16 bases had no gene match. In germline, CDR1 is DFQATT, CDR2 SNEGSKA (reference sequence). CDR3 size: 17 residues. CDR3 sequence (DNA): TGCAGTGCTAGAAAGGGTCGGAATAGCGGGTCTTTCAATGAGCAGTTCTTC. Translated: CSARKGRNSGSFNEQFF.

This clonotype was recorded many times. The rearrangement joins TRBV20-1 to TRBJ2-3, with D perhaps matching TRBD1 or TRBD2 (6 bases each). CDR3 length equals 13 residues. Germline V CDR1 and CDR2: DFQATT, SNEGSKA (reference sequence). Written as DNA, the CDR3 is TGCGGCCGGGGGCTGGGACGTACAGATACGCAGTATTTT. Translation: CGRGLGRTDTQYF.

In its sample, this clonotype was seen a few times. The chain's CDR3 is CASGPSNQPQHF. CDR3 coding DNA: TGTGCCTCAGGTCCAAGCAATCAGCCCCAGCATTTT. The chain is built from TRBV6-1 and TRBJ1-5; D is ambiguous. V lost 11 bases to trimming and J lost 1 base, with 9 bases between them. Germline CDR1 is MNHNS and CDR2 is SASEGT. This CDR3 comprises 12 residues.

The rearrangement links TRBV5-6 to TRBJ2-7; D is tentatively TRBD1 or TRBD2 (5 bases each). The germline V gene encodes CDR1 SGHDT and CDR2 YYEEEE. The CDR3 sequence is 15 residues long. V was cut by 4 bases and J by 0 bases, with 14 bases left in between. The CDR3 loop reads CASSGLEDTSYEQYF. DNA of the CDR3: TGTGCCAGCAGCGGACTCGAGGACACCTCCTACGAGCAGTACTTC.

This clonotype was detected many times. This rearrangement joins TRBV15 to TRBJ2-7, with 9 bases lining up with TRBD1. Looked up from germline, CDR1 is LNHNV and CDR2 is YYDKDF (reference sequence). The CDR3 loop spans 13 amino acids. V dropped 4 bases and J dropped 6; count of bases not matched to a gene: 4. CDR3 residues: CATSKDRGREQYF. DNA for the CDR3: TGTGCCACCAGCAAGGACAGGGGCCGCGAGCAGTACTTC.

This clonotype has a count of ten or more. The V call is TRBV20-1, the J call TRBJ2-7; the match to TRBD1 covers 7 bases. Germline V gives CDR1 DFQATT, CDR2 SNEGSKA (reference sequence). The CDR3 has 14 amino acids. The junction had 7 bases not matched to a gene; V was cut back by 2 bases and J by 3 bases. In DNA form, the CDR3 reads TGCAGTGCTAGAAAAACCGGGACAGTCTACGAGCAGTACTTC. Translation gives CSARKTGTVYEQYF.

This clonotype appeared many times. This chain uses TRBV6-5 with TRBJ2-7; TRBD1 matches at 9 bases. The ends lost 8 bases at V and 6 bases at J; junction bases unmatched: 8. CDR3 length: 13 residues. Germline assignment: CDR1 MNHEY and CDR2 SVGAGI. CDR3 amino acids: CASRGTGTGEQYF. The CDR3 DNA sequence: TGTGCCAGCCGGGGGACAGGGACGGGCGAGCAGTACTTC.

In this sample, this clonotype turned up many times. The rearrangement links TRBV7-7 to TRBJ2-5, with D possibly TRBD2 on 5 matching bases. Germline loops: CDR1 SSHAT, CDR2 FNYEAQ (reference sequence). V lost 1 base to trimming and J lost 5 bases, with 14 bases between them. The CDR3 sequence is 15 residues long. In DNA form, the CDR3 reads TGTGCCAGCAGCTTAGTACGGTCCGAGGGCGAGACCCAGTACTTC. Translating gives CASSLVRSEGETQYF.

This chain connects TRBV9 to TRBJ1-1; D is ambiguous. This CDR3 has 16 amino acids. Trimming pared 0 bases from V and 0 bases from J, leaving 12 bases between. CDR1 is SGDLS and CDR2 is YYNGEE in the germline V gene. CDR3 sequence reads: CASSVGSVHMNTEAFF. The CDR3 DNA reads as TGTGCCAGCAGCGTAGGTTCCGTACACATGAACACTGAAGCTTTCTTT.

This clonotype showed up just once. The chain employs TRBV18 and TRBJ2-1, with no clear D. The CDR3 sequence is 11 residues long. The germline gives CDR1 KGHSH, CDR2 LQKENI. The V end was cut by 3 bases, the J end by 9 bases, with 6 bases between. CDR3 sequence: CASSPAVEQFF. The CDR3, as DNA: TGTGCCAGCTCACCTGCGGTTGAGCAGTTCTTC.

This clonotype has a count of ten or more. The chain combines TRBV28 with TRBJ2-7; D might be TRBD1 (6 bases). The germline gives CDR1 MDHEN, CDR2 SYDVKM. V lost 5 bases and J 4 bases, leaving 21 bases between the germline ends. CDR3 length: 16 amino acids. The CDR3 protein is CASSANTVGAGYEQYF. The CDR3 coding sequence is TGTGCCAGCAGTGCCAACACCGTGGGGGCTGGGTACGAGCAGTACTTC.

At least ten counts were recorded for this clonotype. The chain couples TRBV9 to TRBJ2-7, with 9 bases lining up with TRBD2. Germline V lookup: CDR1 SGDLS, CDR2 YYNGEE. The V segment lost 6 bases and the J segment 2 bases; nucleotides outside the gene matches: 6. The length of the CDR3 is 14 residues. This CDR3 reads CASNPGGRAYEQYF. CDR3 DNA: TGTGCCAGCAATCCGGGCGGGAGGGCCTACGAGCAGTACTTC. The full variable domain, its missing parts supplied by reference TRBV9 and TRBJ2-7, is DSGVTQTPKHLITATGQRVTLRCSPRSGDLSVYWYQQSLDQGLQFLIQYYNGEERAKGNILERFSAQQFPDLHSELNLSSLELGDSALYFCASNPGGRAYEQYFGPGTRLTVT.

By its share, this clonotype is medium-sized (0.01 to 0.1%). V is TRBV20-1 and J is TRBJ2-3, with TRBD1 matching 10 bases. This CDR3 is built from 16 residues. Germline V CDR1 and CDR2: DFQATT, SNEGSKA (reference sequence). The V gene end was trimmed by 0 bases and the J gene end by 3 bases; junction bases not matched to a gene: 6. The CDR3 nucleotides are TGCAGTGCTAGAGACCGGGACAGGGGAAGGACAGATACGCAGTATTTT. Its protein is CSARDRDRGRTDTQYF.

This clonotype was picked up many times. V is TRBV29-1 and J is TRBJ1-2; the match to TRBD1 covers 7 bases. This CDR3 contains 13 residues. The V and J ends lost 6 bases and 6 bases, in that order; junction bases with no gene match: 10. The V gene's germline CDR1 is SQVTM and CDR2 ANQGSEA. The CDR3 nucleotides are TGCAGCGTGACCGACAGGGAGGATAATGGCTACACCTTC. It is translated as CSVTDREDNGYTF. Full variable domain (remainder filled in from reference TRBV29-1 and TRBJ1-2): SAVISQKPSRDICQRGTSLTIQCQVDSQVTMMFWYRQQPGQSLTLIATANQGSEATYESGFVIDKFPISRPNLTFSTLTVSNMSPEDSSIYLCSVTDREDNGYTFGSGTRLTVV.

There are many counts of this clonotype. The rearrangement links TRBV7-9 to TRBJ2-7, with D possibly called TRBD1 or TRBD2 (5 bases each). The CDR3 has 14 amino acids. Germline CDR1 is SEHNR and CDR2 is FQNEAQ (reference sequence). Trimming took 7 bases from V and 0 from J, leaving 13 bases between them. CDR3 nucleotides: TGTGCCAGCATCATCGGGGCGAGCTCCTACGAGCAGTACTTC. Protein: CASIIGASSYEQYF.

This clonotype showed up many times. The chain has TRBV2 and TRBJ2-1, with a weak D call TRBD2 (6 bases). The V end lost 7 bases, the J end lost 8 bases, and 18 bases lay between the germline ends. This CDR3 spans 14 amino acids. The germline CDR1 and CDR2 sequences are SNHLY and FYNNEI. CDR3 nucleotide sequence: TGTGCCAGCATGTCGGCGGGAAGCAACTATGAGCAGTTCTTC. This encodes CASMSAGSNYEQFF.

This clonotype was observed many times. V is TRBV14 and J is TRBJ2-7; a weak D match, TRBD1 (5 bases). V gave up 1 base and J gave up 3 bases, with 16 bases separating them. CDR1 and CDR2 (germline): SGHDN, FVKESK. The CDR3 consists of 16 residues. The chain's CDR3 is CASSQGLGARSYEQYF. As DNA, the CDR3 is TGTGCCAGCAGCCAAGGATTAGGGGCGAGGAGCTACGAGCAGTACTTC.

This clonotype was detected many times. V and J are TRBV20-1 and TRBJ2-2, with 10 nucleotides matching TRBD2. Germline values: CDR1 DFQATT, CDR2 SNEGSKA (reference sequence). The CDR3 runs 14 residues. V lost 6 bases, J lost 4 bases, and 5 bases stayed unmatched. CDR3 in DNA: TGCAGTGCCGGGACTAGCGTCGGCACCGGGGAGCTGTTTTTT. Protein product: CSAGTSVGTGELFF.

This clonotype has ten or more counts. This chain joins TRBV3-1 and TRBJ1-5; D gene uncertain. V lost 1 base and J lost 4, with 5 bases in between. This CDR3 comprises 13 residues. CDR1 and CDR2 from the germline V gene are LGHDT and YNNKEL (reference sequence). The CDR3 region is CASSQGGNQPQHF. The CDR3 DNA is TGTGCCAGCAGCCAAGGCGGGAATCAGCCCCAGCATTTT.

This clonotype was recorded many times. The chain recombines TRBV2 with TRBJ2-3, with 9 nucleotides matching TRBD2. The germline CDR1 and CDR2 sequences are SNHLY and FYNNEI. Trimming removed 8 bases from V and 7 bases from J; junction bases left unmatched: 13. The length of the CDR3 is 15 residues. The chain's CDR3 is CASRRLADDRHTQYF. The CDR3 nucleotides read TGTGCCAGCCGTCGACTAGCGGATGATCGGCATACGCAGTATTTT.

This clonotype has ten or more counts. The chain has TRBV28 and TRBJ1-1; D unclear. Per the germline V gene, CDR1 is MDHEN and CDR2 is SYDVKM. This CDR3 is built from 12 residues. The V gene lost 5 bases and the J gene lost 2 bases, with 6 bases spanning the gap. CDR3 in DNA: TGTGCCAGCAGTAGGGTTAACACTGAAGCTTTCTTT. Protein: CASSRVNTEAFF.

This clonotype was recorded many times. The V gene is TRBV4-1, the J gene TRBJ2-3, with 12 bases that match TRBD2. Germline loops: CDR1 MGHRA, CDR2 YSYEKL. Trimming cost V 0 bases and J 2 bases; bases outside gene matches: 9. The CDR3 consists of 19 residues. This CDR3 reads CASSQDIGLAGRNTDTQYF. In DNA form, the CDR3 reads TGCGCCAGCAGCCAAGATATAGGACTAGCGGGACGGAACACAGATACGCAGTATTTT.

The V gene is TRBV5-1, the J gene TRBJ1-5; D not certain. The V and J ends lost 5 bases and 8 bases respectively, with 20 bases between them. Germline lookup yields CDR1 SGHRS and CDR2 YFSETQ. The CDR3 sequence is 15 residues long. The CDR3 loop reads CASSPHGAKGEPQHF. In nucleotides, the CDR3 is TGCGCCAGCAGTCCTCACGGTGCAAAGGGAGAGCCCCAGCATTTT.

This clonotype was seen at least ten times. The chain combines TRBV10-3 with TRBJ2-3; D might be TRBD2 (5 bases). The V end was cut by 8 bases, the J end by 3 bases, with 15 bases between. The CDR3 sequence is 14 residues long. From germline, CDR1 is ENHRY and CDR2 SYGVKD. CDR3 nucleotides: TGTGCCATCTCAGCAAAAGCGGCAACAGATACGCAGTATTTT. It codes for CAISAKAATDTQYF.

This clonotype has ten or more counts. The chain has TRBV7-9 and TRBJ2-1; TRBD2 matches 9 bases. The germline CDR1 and CDR2 sequences are SEHNR and FQNEAQ (reference sequence). V dropped 3 bases and J dropped 8; count of bases not matched to a gene: 8. The CDR3 is 15 residues long. The CDR3 coding sequence is TGTGCCAGCAGCTTCGGGCTAGCGGGACGGGATGAGCAGTTCTTC. Its protein is CASSFGLAGRDEQFF.

This clonotype was picked up many times. V and J are TRBV5-1 and TRBJ2-1; 11 bases map to TRBD1. J gave up 6 bases and V 4 bases, and 3 bases lay outside the gene matches. Germline V CDR1 and CDR2: SGHRS, YFSETQ. The CDR3 spans 14 residues. The CDR3 loop reads CASSPGTGGNEQFF. CDR3 in DNA: TGCGCCAGCAGCCCGGGGACAGGGGGCAATGAGCAGTTCTTC.